The text below deals with one T cell receptor (beta chain). Antigen specificity is unknown. RNA extraction gave at least 5 micrograms of total RNA per sample. These data originate in a study of blood T cells in healthy people across ages. Study-wide results and caveats: Naive T cell percentage and TCR beta diversity correlated strongly.

For the second PCR, which ran for 7 to 11 cycles, a sample-barcoded 5' primer and a J-beta primer mix were used. MiXCR was run by TCRdb on the 5' RACE reads, yielding one entry per CDR3 protein. In the table there are approximately 580,000 distinct CDR3 sequences, more than 20% of which are singletons. There are 13 residues in the CDR3. Germline V gives CDR1 DFQATT, CDR2 SNEGSKA (reference sequence). Trimming cost V 2 bases and J 3 bases, with 10 bases left between them. These data also formed part of another study, on T cells of mothers and their children. This second study notes: At a rate of around 1.6 ug per 15 ul, cDNA synthesis received all of the extracted RNA. Slightly higher overlap, not significant, was seen in related mother-child pairs than in unrelated pairs.

The rearrangement links TRBV20-1 to TRBJ1-2; D call uncertain. This sequence originates from a boy younger than 18 in good health. Sequences were obtained from blood. CDR3 DNA: TGCAGTGCTAGACCCGGACCCTACTATGGCTACACCTTC. It specifies CSARPGPYYGYTF.